This T cell receptor (beta chain) was retrieved from a study of cytomegalovirus exposure and HLA in healthy donors. Germline V gene lookup returns CDR1 MNHEY and CDR2 SMNVEV (reference sequence). The V gene end was trimmed by 6 bases and the J gene end by 3 bases; junction bases not matched to a gene: 5. The CDR3 is 14 amino acids. Study-level results: Three CMV-associated chains proved CMV antigen-specific in vitro. The study found most TCR sequences rare, yet found some public TCRs in many donors. Overall, about 160 TCR beta chains were annotated as cytomegalovirus-associated.

Details on this clone: The antigen remains undetermined.

Generated by immunoSEQ multiplex PCR, the TCRdb table keeps only in-frame clones and is missing some. In the table there are over 80,000 clones, less than 85% of which are singletons. The sequence derives from a man between 18 and 35 years old in good health and CMV-seropositive. This chain joins TRBV27 and TRBJ2-4; 7 positions match TRBD2. The specimen was PBMCs. CDR3 DNA sequence: TGTGCCAGCAGGGGGGGGTTGGACAAAAACATTCAGTACTTC. It specifies CASRGGLDKNIQYF.